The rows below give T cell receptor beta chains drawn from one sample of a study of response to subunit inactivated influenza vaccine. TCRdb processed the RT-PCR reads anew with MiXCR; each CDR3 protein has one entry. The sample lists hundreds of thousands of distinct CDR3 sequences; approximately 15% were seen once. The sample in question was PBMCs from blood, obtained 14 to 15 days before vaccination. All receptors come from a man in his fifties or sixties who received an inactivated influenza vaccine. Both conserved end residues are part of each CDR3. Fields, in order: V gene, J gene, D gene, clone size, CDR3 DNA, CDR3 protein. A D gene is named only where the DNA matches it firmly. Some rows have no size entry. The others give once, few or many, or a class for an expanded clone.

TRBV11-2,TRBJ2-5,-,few,TGTGCCAGCAGCCAGGTGGGGGGACCGGTCGAGACCCAGTACTTC,CASSQVGGPVETQYF
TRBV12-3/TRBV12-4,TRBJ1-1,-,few,TGTGCCAGCAGAACGCCGGGACAAGAAGCTTTCTTT,CASRTPGQEAFF
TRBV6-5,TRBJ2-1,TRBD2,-,TGTGCCAGCAGTTACGGCGGGGGGTTAAGTGAGCAGTTCTTC,CASSYGGGLSEQFF
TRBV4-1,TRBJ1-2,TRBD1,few,TGCGCCAGCAGCCGGGACCGGGACAGGGGGACCTATGGCTACACCTTC,CASSRDRDRGTYGYTF
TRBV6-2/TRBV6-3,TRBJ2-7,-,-,TGTGCCAGCACTAGCATAACGGACACCTACGAGCAGTACTTC,CASTSITDTYEQYF
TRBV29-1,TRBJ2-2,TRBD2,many,TGCAGCGTTGGAGCTAGCGGGAGGGCCGACACCGGGGAGCTGTTTTTT,CSVGASGRADTGELFF
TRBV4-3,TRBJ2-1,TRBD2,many,TGCGCCAGCAGCCTCCTAGCGGGGACCACGTTCAATGAGCAGTTCTTC,CASSLLAGTTFNEQFF
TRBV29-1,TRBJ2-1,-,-,TGCAGCGTTGAAGACTTCTACAATAATGAGCAGTTCTTC,CSVEDFYNNEQFF
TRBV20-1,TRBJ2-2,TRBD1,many,TGCAGTGCTCTGACAGGGGGCGATACCGGGGAGCTGTTTTTT,CSALTGGDTGELFF
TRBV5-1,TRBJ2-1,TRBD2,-,TGCGCCAGCAGCTTATTTTTGCGGGAGGGCCGGGGAAATGAGCAGTTCTTC,CASSLFLREGRGNEQFF
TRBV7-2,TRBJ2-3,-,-,TGTGCCAGCAGCCCTCGGCGGATAGATACGCAGTATTTT,CASSPRRIDTQYF
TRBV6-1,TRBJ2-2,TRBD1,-,TGTGCCAGCAGTGGGGGGACAGGGGTAGTCGGGGAGCTGTTTTTT,CASSGGTGVVGELFF
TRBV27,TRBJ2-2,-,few,TGTGCCAGCAGCAGGTTGGGGGACATCCGAGTTCTCGGGGAGCTGTTTTTT,CASSRLGDIRVLGELFF
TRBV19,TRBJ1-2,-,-,TGTGCCAGTAAGGCCATCTCAGCGGAGAACTATGGCTACACCTTC,CASKAISAENYGYTF
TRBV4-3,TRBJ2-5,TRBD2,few,TGCGCCAGCAGCCCCGGGAGGAACAGTGTGACCCAGTACTTC,CASSPGRNSVTQYF
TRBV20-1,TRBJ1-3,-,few,TGCAGTGCTCATGACCCGACAGGCTCTGGAAACACCATATATTTT,CSAHDPTGSGNTIYF
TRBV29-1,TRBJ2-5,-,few,TGCAGCGGGGCCGGGGGGCGGAACCGAGGGACCCAGTACTTC,CSGAGGRNRGTQYF
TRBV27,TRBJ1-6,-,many,TGTGCCAGCAGCATGACTGTGACTCGGACACCCCTCCACTTT,CASSMTVTRTPLHF
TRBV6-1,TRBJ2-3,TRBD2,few,TGTGCCAGCAGTGAATCCCCCCTAGCGGCTGGGGATACGCAGTATTTT,CASSESPLAAGDTQYF
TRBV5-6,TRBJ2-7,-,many,TGTGCCAGCAGCTTGGGTAGTAGGGTCTACGAGCAGTACTTC,CASSLGSRVYEQYF
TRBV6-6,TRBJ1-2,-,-,TGTGCCAGCAGTTATAATAGTGGCTATGGCTACACCTTC,CASSYNSGYGYTF
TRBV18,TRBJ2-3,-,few,TGTGCCAGCTCACCTAATCCTATGGATACGCAGTATTTT,CASSPNPMDTQYF
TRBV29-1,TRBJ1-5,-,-,TGCAGCGTTGCGGTCGGGGGAAGTCAGCCCCAGCATTTT,CSVAVGGSQPQHF
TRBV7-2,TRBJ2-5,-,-,TGTGCCAGCAGCTTAGTGGTGGCGGGACAAGAGACCCAGTACTTC,CASSLVVAGQETQYF
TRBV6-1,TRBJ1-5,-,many,TGTGCCAGCAGTGAAGCGCCTGGGTCACGCGGTCAGCCCCAGCATTTT,CASSEAPGSRGQPQHF
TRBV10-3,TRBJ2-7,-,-,TGTGCCATCAGTGGGGAGACAGGTGTTTTAATGGAGCAGTACTTC,CAISGETGVLMEQYF
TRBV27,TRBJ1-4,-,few,TGTGCCACCAGAGGGGTTGCTGAAAAACTGTTTTTT,CATRGVAEKLFF
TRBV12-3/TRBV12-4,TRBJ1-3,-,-,TGTGCCAGCAGTTTATCGGCTACTGGAAACACCATATATTTT,CASSLSATGNTIYF
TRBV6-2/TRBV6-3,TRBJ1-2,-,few,TGTGCCAGCAGTTTCGGCAGGAGGAATGGCTACACCTTC,CASSFGRRNGYTF
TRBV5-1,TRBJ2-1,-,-,TGCGCCAGCAGCTTGGTTAGCCGCGGTGAGCAGTTCTTC,CASSLVSRGEQFF
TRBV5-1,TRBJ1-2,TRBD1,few,TGCGCCAGCAGCTTGGACCGGGACAGGGTTAATGGCTACACCTTC,CASSLDRDRVNGYTF
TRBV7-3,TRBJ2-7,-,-,TGTGCCAGCAGCCCGCTGAATCAGGTCGAGCAGTACTTC,CASSPLNQVEQYF
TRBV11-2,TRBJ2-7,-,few,TGTGCCAGCAGCTTGGTCTGGGATGCCTACGAGCAGTACTTC,CASSLVWDAYEQYF
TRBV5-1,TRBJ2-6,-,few,TGCGCCAGCACCTGGGGGCAGACCGGGGCCAACGTCCTGACTTTC,CASTWGQTGANVLTF
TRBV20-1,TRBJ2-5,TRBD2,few,TGCAGTGCTAGAGAGGGAAGCGGGGGAAGGGAGACCCAGTACTTC,CSAREGSGGRETQYF
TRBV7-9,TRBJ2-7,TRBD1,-,TGTGCCAGCAGTCCTCGGGACAGGCTCTACGAGCAGTACTTC,CASSPRDRLYEQYF
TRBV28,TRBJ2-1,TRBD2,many,TGTGCCAGCAGTTGGGGCAAGCGGGAGTTGGATGAGCAGTTCTTC,CASSWGKRELDEQFF
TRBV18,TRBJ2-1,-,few,TGTGCCAGCTCACCAACAGGGTTTGAGCAGTTCTTC,CASSPTGFEQFF
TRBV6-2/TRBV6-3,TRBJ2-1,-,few,TGTGCCAGCAGTTACCGAGAAGTTTTGTCCTACAATGAGCAGTTCTTC,CASSYREVLSYNEQFF
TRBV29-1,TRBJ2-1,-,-,TGCAGCGCCAGACAGCGGGCGGAGAATGAGCAGTTCTTC,CSARQRAENEQFF
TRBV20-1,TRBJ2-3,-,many,TGCAGTGCTGAGGGACAAAGCACAGATACGCAGTATTTT,CSAEGQSTDTQYF
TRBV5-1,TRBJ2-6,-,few,TGCGCCAGCAGCTCAACAAGCTCTGGGGCCAACGTCCTGACTTTC,CASSSTSSGANVLTF
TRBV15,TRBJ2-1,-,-,TGTGCCACCAGCAGAGGATGGGGGAGCTCCTACAATGAGCAGTTCTTC,CATSRGWGSSYNEQFF
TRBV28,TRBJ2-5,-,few,TGTGCCAGCAGTTCACTGAACATGAGGGCTGGACAAGAGACCCAGTACTTC,CASSSLNMRAGQETQYF
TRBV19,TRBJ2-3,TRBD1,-,TGTGCCAGTAGTGCCGGACAGGGGGCATGGAATACGCAGTATTTT,CASSAGQGAWNTQYF
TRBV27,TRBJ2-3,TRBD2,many,TGTGCCAGCAGTTCCCAACTAGCGGGAGGCACAGATACGCAGTATTTT,CASSSQLAGGTDTQYF
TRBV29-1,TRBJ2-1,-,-,TGCAGCGAACTGACAGGTTCCTACAATGAGCAGTTCTTC,CSELTGSYNEQFF
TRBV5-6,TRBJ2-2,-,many,TGTGCCAGCAGCTTGTTCCGCAGGGGAACAATCACCGGGGAGCTGTTTTTT,CASSLFRRGTITGELFF
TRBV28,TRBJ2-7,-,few,TGTGCCAGCAGTTTGATCCCCGCAGGGGCCGCCTCTACCTACGAGCAGTACTTC,CASSLIPAGAASTYEQYF
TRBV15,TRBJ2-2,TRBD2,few,TGTGCCACCAGCAGAGAAGCTAGCGGTCCCGGGGAGCTGTTTTTT,CATSREASGPGELFF